One and the same sample provided the 3 T cell receptor beta chains below, sequenced in a study of T cells in localized non-small cell lung cancer. The repertoire was sequenced with immunoSEQ multiplex PCR; TCRdb's copy has only in-frame clones and lacks some. The sample lists about 33,000 clones, about nine tenths occurring once. The material was peripheral blood, obtained before any cancer treatment. All receptors come from an older female donor with stage I lung adenocarcinoma.

The genes are TRBV9 and TRBJ1-4; a possible D gene is TRBD1 (6 bases). Trimming stripped 7 bases from V and 7 bases from J, with 17 bases between. The CDR3 runs 14 residues. CDR1 SGDLS and CDR2 YYNGEE come from the germline V gene. The DNA for the CDR3 is TGTGCCAGCCAGCCAGGGGTAATTGGTGAAAAACTGTTTTTT. It encodes CASQPGVIGEKLFF.

This chain uses TRBV18 with TRBJ1-1; weak D call: TRBD1 (6 bases). The CDR3 loop spans 15 amino acids. V was cut by 6 bases and J by 4 bases, with 18 bases left in between. Germline CDR1 is KGHSH and CDR2 is LQKENI. The CDR3 DNA sequence: TGTGCCAGCTCGCGCGATACGCGGGGGCGCACTGAAGCTTTCTTT. Encoded protein: CASSRDTRGRTEAFF. The entire variable domain, with the rest obtained from reference TRBV18 and TRBJ1-1, is as follows: NAGVMQNPRHLVRRRGQEARLRCSPMKGHSHVYWYRQLPEEGLKFMVYLQKENIIDESGMPKERFSAEFPKEGPSILRIQQVVRGDSAAYFCASSRDTRGRTEAFFGQGTRLTVV.

The chain employs TRBV11-3 and TRBJ2-1; D may be TRBD1 (6 bases). Trimming pared 4 bases from V and 5 bases from J, leaving 15 bases between. CDR3 length: 15 amino acids. The germline CDR1 and CDR2 sequences are SGHNT and YENEEA. The CDR3 DNA sequence: TGTGCCAGCAGCTCCGAAGGACAGATACACAATGAGCAGTTCTTC. It is translated as CASSSEGQIHNEQFF.